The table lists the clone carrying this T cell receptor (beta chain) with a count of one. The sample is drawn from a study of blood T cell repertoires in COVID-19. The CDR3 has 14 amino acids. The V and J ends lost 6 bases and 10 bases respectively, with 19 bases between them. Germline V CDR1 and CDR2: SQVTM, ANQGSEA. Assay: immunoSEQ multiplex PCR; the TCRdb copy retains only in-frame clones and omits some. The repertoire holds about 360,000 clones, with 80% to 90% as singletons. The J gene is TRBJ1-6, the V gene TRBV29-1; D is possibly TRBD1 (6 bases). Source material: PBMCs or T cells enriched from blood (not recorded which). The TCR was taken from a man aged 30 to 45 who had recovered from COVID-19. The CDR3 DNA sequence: TGCAGCGTCGGAACCGGGGGGCGGGAATCACCCCTCCACTTT. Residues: CSVGTGGRESPLHF.